A selection of T cell receptor beta chains follows, all from one sample in a study of cytomegalovirus exposure and HLA in healthy donors. Repertoires were generated with immunoSEQ multiplex PCR, while TCRdb's copy carries only in-frame clones and drops some. The sample records 150,000 to 200,000 clones, roughly 80% being singletons. The material sequenced was PBMCs. These TCRs come from a middle-aged woman in good health and CMV-seropositive. Both conserved end residues are part of each CDR3. The order of the fields is V gene, J gene, CDR3 protein.

>TRBV15|TRBJ1-4
CATSRDVAGNEKLFF
>TRBV7-2|TRBJ2-1
CASSLSGRGEQFF
>TRBV29-1|TRBJ1-5
CSVRAGDNQPQHF
>TRBV11-2|TRBJ2-7
CASSPGGTTLSEQYF
>TRBV10-2|TRBJ2-3
CASGPDRGEVRADTQYF
>TRBV5-4|TRBJ2-5
CASSLYGSPETQYF
>TRBV7-8|TRBJ2-7
CASSRTGTSGTTYEQYF
>TRBV4-2|TRBJ2-6
CASSRRGASGANVLTF
>TRBV7-3|TRBJ2-7
CASSLGGSSREQYF
>TRBV7-2|TRBJ2-3
CASSLGGGRATDTQYF
>TRBV2|TRBJ2-7
CASSPQAMQYF
>TRBV18|TRBJ2-5
CASSPPGLAGEVETQYF
>TRBV21-1|TRBJ2-3
CASQCFRLNSTDTQYF
>TRBV7-9|TRBJ2-1
CASSFTTSGSYNEQFF
>TRBV19|TRBJ2-1
CASSPGTSSYNEQFF
>TRBV7-2|TRBJ2-5
CASSLQGGQETQYF
>TRBV29-1|TRBJ1-4
CSVDTQGSGKLFF
>TRBV6-5|TRBJ2-5
CASSYSTSGRETQYF
>TRBV9|TRBJ1-5
CASSGTGGTWPQHF
>TRBV7-3|TRBJ2-1
CATTSKVGGEQFF
>TRBV12-5|TRBJ2-1
CARPPDYSYNEQFF
>TRBV13|TRBJ2-1
CASSLGGGSHNEQFF
>TRBV5-1|TRBJ1-2
CASGATVPRDYGYTF
>TRBV23-1|TRBJ1-2
CAPGVSYGYTF
>TRBV28|TRBJ2-7
CASSSTPARFQYF
>TRBV28|TRBJ2-2
CASSFNRGPNGELFF
>TRBV14|TRBJ2-1
CASSQDSPLAGVLFF
>TRBV5-5|TRBJ1-1
CASSRRGAAFF
>TRBV7-9|TRBJ1-5
CASSFSGSSNQPQHF
>TRBV28|TRBJ2-7
CASSSAGTGGYEQYF
>TRBV7-2|TRBJ1-1
CASSPAQGTEAFF
>TRBV5-1|TRBJ1-1
CASSFYGQGREVGTEAFF
>TRBV27|TRBJ2-4
CASRPTSGRAGAKNIQYF
>TRBV19|TRBJ1-6
CASRIRDINSPLHF
>TRBV7-3|TRBJ2-2
CASSLVGTSGNTGELFF
>TRBV5-1|TRBJ1-2
CASSLEGVSLLVNYGYTF
>TRBV19|TRBJ1-1
CASSIDRDLNTEAFF
>TRBV29-1|TRBJ2-3
CSGRLASPDTQYF
>TRBV2|TRBJ2-1
CASSAKLGLGYEQFF
>TRBV28|TRBJ2-7
CASTDRGGTYEQYF